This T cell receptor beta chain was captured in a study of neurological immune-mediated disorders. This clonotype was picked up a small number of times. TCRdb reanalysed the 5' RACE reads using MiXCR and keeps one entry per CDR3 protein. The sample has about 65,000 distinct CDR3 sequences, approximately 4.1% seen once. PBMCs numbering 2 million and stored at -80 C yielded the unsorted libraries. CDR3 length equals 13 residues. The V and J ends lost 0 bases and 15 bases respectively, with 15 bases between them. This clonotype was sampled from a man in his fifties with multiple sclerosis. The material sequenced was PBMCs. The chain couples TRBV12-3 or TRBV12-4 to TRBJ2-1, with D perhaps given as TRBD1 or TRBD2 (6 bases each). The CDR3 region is CASSLAGGPKPFF. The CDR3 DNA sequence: TGTGCCAGCAGTTTAGCGGGGGGCCCAAAACCGTTCTTC.